This is a list of T cell receptor beta chains from one sample in a study of CD8 T cells in ankylosing spondylitis. A single record per CDR3 protein comes from TCRdb applying MiXCR to the 5' RACE reads. The sample includes under 950,000 distinct CDR3 sequences, around a fifth of them seen just once. The sample was blood, either unsorted or a sorted T cell fraction (not recorded which). Every receptor here comes from a male donor with ankylosing spondylitis. Each CDR3 is given with its conserved first and last residue. D genes are given only for firm matches. Clone size appears in some rows only: once, few, many, or a class for an expanded clone.

d_call clone_size j_call v_call cdr3_aa cdr3_nt
NA few TRBJ1-2 TRBV5-1 CASSFSQAYGYTF TGCGCCAGCAGCTTTTCACAGGCCTATGGCTACACCTTC
TRBD2 NA TRBJ2-5 TRBV5-1 CASSLAPSGGETQYF TGCGCCAGCAGCTTGGCCCCCAGCGGGGGGGAGACCCAGTACTTC
TRBD2 NA TRBJ2-3 TRBV27 CASSSLAGGALNTQYF TGTGCCAGCAGTTCGCTAGCGGGGGGGGCTTTGAATACGCAGTATTTT
NA NA TRBJ2-7 TRBV11-2 CASSLEGSFSYEQYF TGTGCCAGCAGCTTAGAAGGGTCCTTCTCCTACGAGCAGTACTTC
TRBD2 many TRBJ2-5 TRBV11-2 CASSLGASGVQETQYF TGTGCCAGCAGCTTAGGAGCTAGCGGGGTTCAAGAGACCCAGTACTTC
NA NA TRBJ2-1 TRBV18 CASSPTRDNEQFF TGTGCCAGCTCACCAACAAGGGACAATGAGCAGTTCTTC
NA few TRBJ2-1 TRBV2 CASSRLINTQAWYNEQFF TGTGCCAGCAGTCGCCTGATAAACACCCAGGCTTGGTACAATGAGCAGTTCTTC
TRBD1 NA TRBJ2-2 TRBV12-3/TRBV12-4 CASSPGSLTGEHWHTGELFF TGTGCCAGCAGCCCAGGCTCCCTGACAGGGGAGCATTGGCACACCGGGGAGCTGTTTTTT
NA NA TRBJ2-1 TRBV6-5 CASSYGRNNEQFF TGTGCCAGCAGTTACGGTAGAAACAATGAGCAGTTCTTC
NA NA TRBJ2-5 TRBV20-1 CSARMGWVETQYF TGCAGTGCTAGGATGGGGTGGGTGGAGACCCAGTACTTC
NA few TRBJ2-1 TRBV7-9 CASSYPRGGSRNEQFF TGTGCCAGCTCGTACCCGAGAGGGGGGTCCCGCAATGAGCAGTTCTTC
NA many TRBJ2-5 TRBV29-1 CSVDYDRNQETQYF TGCAGCGTGGACTATGACAGGAACCAAGAGACCCAGTACTTC
NA NA TRBJ2-1 TRBV4-1 CASSQDARQQFF TGCGCCAGCAGCCAAGACGCCCGTCAGCAGTTCTTC
NA few TRBJ2-7 TRBV12-3/TRBV12-4 CATQGPYEQYF TGTGCCACCCAGGGTCCGTACGAGCAGTACTTC
NA few TRBJ2-2 TRBV7-9 CASSAGLANSGELFF TGTGCCAGCTCCGCTGGCCTAGCTAACTCCGGGGAGCTGTTTTTT
NA NA TRBJ2-6 TRBV5-4 CASSLEQGLLLGSGANVLTF TGTGCCAGCAGCTTGGAGCAGGGCTTACTATTGGGGTCTGGGGCCAACGTCCTGACTTTC
TRBD2 few TRBJ2-5 TRBV3-1 CASSHSGLAEETQYF TGTGCCAGCAGCCACTCAGGACTAGCGGAAGAGACCCAGTACTTC
NA few TRBJ2-7 TRBV6-5 CASSYSRDRNSYEQYF TGTGCCAGCAGTTACTCGAGAGACAGAAACTCCTACGAGCAGTACTTC
TRBD2 NA TRBJ2-3 TRBV12-3/TRBV12-4 CASSRPTSGGTDTQYF TGTGCCAGCAGTCGCCCGACTAGCGGGGGTACAGATACGCAGTATTTT
NA few TRBJ2-1 TRBV5-6 CASSLAAAANEQFF TGTGCCAGCAGCTTGGCCGCCGCGGCCAATGAGCAGTTCTTC
NA NA TRBJ1-5 TRBV6-5 CASSLSRGGQPQHF TGTGCCAGCAGTTTATCCCGCGGAGGTCAGCCCCAGCATTTT
TRBD2 few TRBJ2-1 TRBV12-3/TRBV12-4 CASSLPLGGNEQFF TGTGCCAGCAGTTTACCCCTGGGGGGGAATGAGCAGTTCTTC
TRBD2 NA TRBJ2-1 TRBV27 CASVAGGSYNEQFF TGTGCCAGCGTCGCGGGGGGCTCCTACAATGAGCAGTTCTTC
TRBD2 NA TRBJ2-3 TRBV30 CAWSVASGGTDTQYF TGTGCCTGGAGTGTAGCTAGCGGGGGGACAGATACGCAGTATTTT
NA NA TRBJ2-2 TRBV7-3 CASSALSGSKAGELFF TGTGCCAGCAGCGCCCTCTCGGGGTCAAAGGCCGGGGAGCTGTTTTTT
NA NA TRBJ2-3 TRBV20-1 CSATRAFGTDTQYF TGCAGTGCTACTAGAGCGTTCGGCACAGATACGCAGTATTTT
TRBD1 NA TRBJ2-7 TRBV5-6 CASIPLGGQGALNEQYF TGTGCCAGCATCCCGCTGGGGGGACAGGGGGCTCTGAACGAGCAGTACTTC
NA few TRBJ1-6 TRBV20-1 CSARAWDNSPLHF TGCAGTGCTAGGGCCTGGGATAATTCACCCCTCCACTTT
TRBD1 few TRBJ2-2 TRBV20-1 CSARESDRESGELFF TGCAGTGCTAGAGAATCGGACAGGGAATCCGGGGAGCTGTTTTTT
TRBD1 few TRBJ2-7 TRBV6-1 CASSVGQGLRYEQYF TGTGCCAGCAGCGTGGGACAGGGGCTTCGATACGAGCAGTACTTC
NA many TRBJ1-1 TRBV7-9 CASSLGSMNTEAFF TGTGCCAGCAGCTTAGGGAGCATGAACACTGAAGCTTTCTTT
TRBD1 few TRBJ1-2 TRBV5-6 CASSWTGLAYGYTF TGTGCCAGCAGCTGGACAGGGTTGGCCTATGGCTACACCTTC
NA few TRBJ2-3 TRBV15 CATSPGTRGGTDTQYF TGTGCCACCTCACCTGGGACTCGAGGGGGCACAGATACGCAGTATTTT
TRBD1 NA TRBJ1-2 TRBV4-1 CASSQAQGGTGYTF TGCGCCAGCAGCCAAGCTCAGGGGGGGACCGGCTACACCTTC
TRBD2 NA TRBJ2-5 TRBV12-3/TRBV12-4 CASSPIAGPPGTQYF TGTGCCAGCAGTCCTATAGCGGGACCGCCGGGGACCCAGTACTTC
TRBD2 once TRBJ2-5 TRBV27 CASSRGTSGSEEETQYF TGTGCCAGCAGTCGAGGGACTAGCGGGAGTGAGGAGGAGACCCAGTACTTC